The T cell receptor beta chain described here comes from a study of blood T cell repertoires in COVID-19 (dated by TCRdb to 2018 to 2020). Some background on the complete study: Samples from collaborators originated in the United States, Italy and Spain and spanned both the acute and convalescent phases of COVID-19. Where available, HLA class I and class II types were obtained from metadata supplied by the sample provider rather than from assay-based typing. The material from the prospective study consisted of cDNA or gDNA derived from T cells, B-cell-depleted T cells, or PBMCs. The repertoires were made available in a free public database intended to serve as a resource for research on the immune response to SARS-CoV-2. The samples were drawn from the first 160 participants of the ongoing ImmuneRACE study and from over 950 subjects provided by 6 global collaborators. The sample metadata nearly always contained a de-identified subject ID, COVID-19 status, age in years and sex. The dataset comprised deeply sampled blood TCRbeta repertoires from subjects exposed to, actively infected with, or recovered from COVID-19.

Whole blood was collected in K2EDTA tubes by collaborating institutions according to the institutions' own protocols. For TCRbeta analysis, collaborator samples were shipped as frozen whole blood, as isolated PBMCs, or as DNA extracted from either sample type. TCRbeta CDR3 regions were amplified from genomic DNA using the immunoSEQ Assay, a bias-controlled multiplex PCR. The study's own analysis went as follows. The number of nucleated cells in each sample was estimated from the amplification of reference gene primers within the assay. To quantify the absolute abundance of each unique TCRbeta CDR3 rearrangement, sequence reads were collapsed and filtered. For each sample, productive Simpson clonality was calculated as the square root of Simpson's diversity index across productive rearrangements. Sourced from immuneACCESS, this table was stored by TCRdb with only in-frame sequences that have V and J called. A share of the clones is absent; for the studies checked, an unresolved V gene accounts for under half, and the remainder has no known explanation. D and trimming come from the DNA, and the V and J calls and clone size come from that table. A total of more than 25,000 clones appear in this sample, approximately 93% of them only once. The top ten clones comprise about 4% of the sample.

Reading from cysteine to phenylalanine, the CDR3 counts 16 amino acids. Only CDR3 DNA is held: 48 bases, read in frame from base 1. Looking up the germline V gene (reference sequence) yields CDR1 LNHDA and CDR2 SQIVND. Trimming at the junction amounts to 4 bases on V and 4 bases on J, and the germline ends lie 17 bases apart. Overall study outcomes, separate from this receptor: Clinical and demographic metadata were provided uncurated, with the amount varying by source and participant.

Note on this clone: The specificity of this receptor is unknown. No per-base quality is available; no much larger clone lies one base away.

The chain uses TRBV19 and TRBJ2-1, and TRBD2 may be the D gene, going by 5 matching bases. This sequence was found in a human donor with active COVID-19. The donor label of this sample is uncertain. Sequenced material: peripheral blood. The DNA sequence is TGTGCCAGTAGTACCGGGGTAGCTGCCCCTTACAATGAGCAGTTCTTC. Its protein product is CASSTGVAAPYNEQFF.